Each of the 24 T cell receptor beta chains below was sequenced from the same sample in a study of blood T cell repertoires in COVID-19. Measured with immunoSEQ multiplex PCR; TCRdb has only the in-frame clones, and not every one. Among about 190,000 clones listed, roughly four fifths were seen once. Source material: peripheral blood. These receptors all stem from a woman in her forties or fifties with acute or convalescent COVID-19.

The CDR3 DNA is TGTGCCAGCCGTCTACAGATAAACACCGGGGAGCTGTTTTTT. Its protein product is CASRLQINTGELFF. The chain employs TRBV7-2 and TRBJ2-2; D remains ambiguous. The CDR3 spans 14 residues. The V gene lost 8 bases and the J gene lost 2 bases, with 12 bases spanning the gap. Looked up from germline, CDR1 is SGHTA and CDR2 is FQGNSA.

The chain has TRBV19 and TRBJ2-2; maybe TRBD1 (6 bases). The CDR3 sequence is 14 residues long. With 4 bases removed from V and 4 bases from J, the gap between germline ends came to 10 bases. The germline CDR1 and CDR2 sequences are LNHDA and SQIVND (reference sequence). The CDR3 reads CASSRGQTTGELFF. The CDR3 region has the DNA TGTGCCAGTAGTAGAGGACAGACCACCGGGGAGCTGTTTTTT.

This clone turned up a few times. The genes are TRBV7-2 and TRBJ1-2; possibly TRBD1 for D (5 bases). The CDR3 loop spans 15 amino acids. Germline V CDR1 and CDR2: SGHTA, FQGNSA. Between the trimmed V and J ends, which lost 5 bases and 5 bases, there was a span of 18 bases. Written as DNA, the CDR3 is TGTGCCAGCAGCCTAAATGGGCAGGGAAAGTATGGCTACACCTTC. Encoded protein: CASSLNGQGKYGYTF. Supplemented by reference TRBV7-2 and TRBJ1-2, the full variable domain reads GAGVSQSPSNKVTEKGKDVELRCDPISGHTALYWYRQSLGQGLEFLIYFQGNSAPDKSGLPSDRFSAERTGGSVSTLTIQRTQQEDSAVYLCASSLNGQGKYGYTFGSGTRLTVV.

The chain employs TRBV3-1 (or the pseudogene TRBV3-2) and TRBJ2-3, with 7 bases lining up with TRBD2. Germline V gene lookup returns CDR1 LGHDT and CDR2 YNNKEL (reference sequence). V gave up 4 bases and J gave up 2 bases; unmatched junction bases: 6. The CDR3 sequence is 15 residues long. CDR3 coding DNA: TGTGCCAGCAGCCCCTGGAGCGGGGCCACAGATACGCAGTATTTT. It specifies CASSPWSGATDTQYF.

This clone was observed a few times. The V call is TRBV7-8, the J call TRBJ2-7, with 9 bases identical to TRBD1. CDR3 size: 16 residues. Losses at the gene ends were 1 base for V and 5 bases for J; bases not matched to a gene: 9. Germline CDR1 and CDR2: SGHVS and FQNEAQ. CDR3 sequence (DNA): TGTGCCAGCAGCTTAGTCAGCCGGACAGGGGTCAACGAGCAGTACTTC. Translation: CASSLVSRTGVNEQYF.

The table lists this clone with a count of one. The genes are TRBV30 and TRBJ1-5; no clear D. The germline V gene encodes CDR1 GTSNPN and CDR2 SVGIG (reference sequence). The CDR3 covers 13 residues. The V end was cut by 0 bases, the J end by 7 bases, with 10 bases between. CDR3 nucleotides: TGTGCCTGGAGTGTACTTCGGGGACAGCCCCAGCATTTT. It encodes CAWSVLRGQPQHF.

This rearrangement joins TRBV3-1 (or the pseudogene TRBV3-2) to TRBJ2-1; 9 nucleotides line up with TRBD2. Germline CDR1 and CDR2: LGHDT and YNNKEL (reference sequence). CDR3 length: 16 amino acids. V was pared by 4 bases and J by 5 bases, with 9 bases of the junction left unmatched. The DNA of the CDR3 is TGTGCCAGCAGCCCGTGGGGCGGGGGGGTGAACAATGAGCAGTTCTTC. Amino acids: CASSPWGGGVNNEQFF.

The chain combines TRBV5-1 with TRBJ2-1; maybe TRBD1 (6 bases). Per germline, CDR1 SGHRS and CDR2 YFSETQ. The CDR3 is 16 residues long. Trimming took 5 bases from V and 6 from J, leaving 21 bases between them. The CDR3 sequence is CASRSVSGQRFNEQFF. CDR3 nucleotide sequence: TGCGCCAGCAGATCCGTAAGCGGACAGCGGTTCAATGAGCAGTTCTTC.

The chain is built from TRBV6-2 or TRBV6-3 and TRBJ2-2, with 11 bases lining up with TRBD2. The trim removed 0 bases at V and 1 base at J, leaving 7 bases unmatched. The CDR3 extends over 19 amino acids. Germline CDR1 and CDR2: MNHEY and SVGEGT. CDR3 amino acids: CASSYSKVLAGVNTGELFF. CDR3 nucleotides: TGTGCCAGCAGTTACTCGAAAGTACTAGCGGGAGTGAACACCGGGGAGCTGTTTTTT.

The chain's CDR3 is CASSTRDRVGYTF. The CDR3 DNA reads TGTGCCAGCAGCACCCGGGACAGGGTCGGCTACACCTTC. The chain recombines TRBV6-6 with TRBJ1-2; the match to TRBD1 covers 9 bases. CDR3 length: 13 amino acids. Germline CDR1 MNHNY, CDR2 SVGAGI (reference sequence). Losses at the gene ends were 6 bases for V and 8 bases for J; bases not matched to a gene: 7.

This clone was seen once. The J gene is TRBJ1-1, the V gene TRBV2; 7 bases line up with TRBD1. In germline, CDR1 is SNHLY, CDR2 FYNNEI. This CDR3 is 14 amino acids long. V shed 2 bases and J 7 bases; nucleotides not matched to a gene: 7. This CDR3 is CASSERGNRGEAFF. Written as DNA, the CDR3 is TGTGCCAGCAGTGAAAGGGGGAACAGGGGTGAAGCTTTCTTT.

The CDR3 spells CASSFGTSGSERYNEQFF. The DNA of the CDR3 is TGTGCCAGCAGTTTCGGGACTAGCGGGAGCGAGCGCTACAATGAGCAGTTCTTC. The J gene is TRBJ2-1, the V gene TRBV27, with 14 nucleotides matching TRBD2. Germline loops: CDR1 MNHEY, CDR2 SMNVEV (reference sequence). This CDR3 comprises 18 residues. With V trimmed by 3 bases and J by 3 bases, 7 bases remained unmatched.

V and J are TRBV6-5 and TRBJ2-5, with a weak D call TRBD2 (5 bases). V was trimmed by 2 bases and J by 5 bases, leaving 15 bases between them. This CDR3 has 15 amino acids. Germline V CDR1 and CDR2: MNHEY, SVGAGI. This CDR3 is CASSYRDTLEETQYF. CDR3 DNA sequence: TGTGCCAGCAGTTACCGGGATACCCTAGAGGAGACCCAGTACTTC.

This clone was observed once. The chain is built from TRBV19 and TRBJ1-1; 10 positions agree with TRBD1. V lost 8 bases, J lost 5 bases, and 14 bases stayed unmatched. The germline CDR1 and CDR2 sequences are LNHDA and SQIVND (reference sequence). CDR3 size: 16 residues. The DNA for the CDR3 is TGTGCCAGTCGAGGGACAGGGGAGAGTAAAGGAACTGAAGCTTTCTTT. Translation: CASRGTGESKGTEAFF.

The chain uses TRBV14 and TRBJ2-7; 8 bases line up with TRBD2. There are 15 residues in the CDR3. V lost 1 base, J lost 0 bases, and 2 bases stayed unmatched. The germline V gene has CDR1 SGHDN and CDR2 FVKESK. The CDR3: CASSQGTSLSYEQYF. CDR3 nucleotide sequence: TGTGCCAGCAGCCAAGGGACTAGCCTCTCCTACGAGCAGTACTTC. The complete variable domain, with remaining parts taken from reference TRBV14 and TRBJ2-7, reads EAGVTQFPSHSVIEKGQTVTLRCDPISGHDNLYWYRRVMGKEIKFLLHFVKESKQDESGMPNNRFLAERTGGTYSTLKVQPAELEDSGVYFCASSQGTSLSYEQYFGPGTRLTVT.

The V gene is TRBV7-7, the J gene TRBJ2-1; 8 bases fit TRBD2. The length of the CDR3 is 14 residues. Germline values: CDR1 SSHAT, CDR2 FNYEAQ (reference sequence). V shed 6 bases, J shed 6 bases, and the junction held 7 bases outside the gene matches. CDR3 DNA sequence: TGTGCCAGCAGTCTTATCGGGACTAGCAATGAGCAGTTCTTC. Protein sequence: CASSLIGTSNEQFF.

The V and J genes are TRBV29-1 and TRBJ2-7, with D unresolved. CDR1 SQVTM and CDR2 ANQGSEA come from the germline V gene. The CDR3 is made up of 11 amino acids. V was clipped by 3 bases and J by 6 bases, with 9 bases between them. CDR3 residues: CSVETFFEQYF. The CDR3, as DNA: TGCAGCGTTGAGACTTTCTTCGAGCAGTACTTC.

The chain combines TRBV6-5 with TRBJ1-1, with a tentative D call TRBD1 (6 bases). This CDR3 comprises 15 residues. V lost 10 bases to trimming and J lost 0 bases, with 18 bases between them. Germline assignment: CDR1 MNHEY and CDR2 SVGAGI. CDR3 protein: CATAEQGSLNTEAFF. For the CDR3, the DNA is TGTGCCACAGCCGAACAGGGATCCTTGAACACTGAAGCTTTCTTT.

The rearrangement links TRBV5-1 to TRBJ1-1; D is possibly TRBD1 (5 bases). CDR1 and CDR2 from the germline V gene are SGHRS and YFSETQ. The CDR3 has 12 residues. V gave up 2 bases and J gave up 8 bases, with 10 bases separating them. CDR3 in DNA: TGCGCCAGCAGCTTTATACAGGACGAAGCTTTCTTT. It is translated as CASSFIQDEAFF. Drawing the rest from reference TRBV5-1 and TRBJ1-1, the complete variable domain is KAGVTQTPRYLIKTRGQQVTLSCSPISGHRSVSWYQQTPGQGLQFLFEYFSETQRNKGNFPGRFSGRQFSNSRSEMNVSTLELGDSALYLCASSFIQDEAFFGQGTRLTVV.

The chain couples TRBV7-8 to TRBJ2-5, with D tentatively TRBD1 (5 bases). This CDR3 contains 16 residues. Trimming cost V 1 base and J 4 bases, with 16 bases left between them. Germline loops: CDR1 SGHVS, CDR2 FQNEAQ. The CDR3 sequence: CASSLGTSGDLETQYF. The CDR3, as DNA: TGTGCCAGCAGCTTAGGGACATCCGGCGATCTAGAGACCCAGTACTTC.

The V and J genes are TRBV7-8 and TRBJ1-2; D might be TRBD1 (5 bases). The V and J ends lost 3 bases and 4 bases respectively, with 9 bases between them. The CDR3 spans 13 residues. Per germline, CDR1 SGHVS and CDR2 FQNEAQ. The CDR3 nucleotides read TGTGCCAGCAGCTTCGGGGGACGCTATGGCTACACCTTC. Its translation is CASSFGGRYGYTF. The full variable domain, in which reference TRBV7-8 and TRBJ1-2 provide the parts outside the CDR3, is GAGVSQSPRYKVAKRGQDVALRCDPISGHVSLFWYQQALGQGPEFLTYFQNEAQLDKSGLPSDRFFAERPEGSVSTLKIQRTQQEDSAVYLCASSFGGRYGYTFGSGTRLTVV.

The chain joins TRBV28 to TRBJ1-2, with D perhaps matching TRBD1 (5 bases). The V end lost 1 base, the J end lost 4 bases, and 22 bases lay between the germline ends. Germline loops: CDR1 MDHEN, CDR2 SYDVKM. The CDR3 loop spans 18 amino acids. The CDR3 is CASSLFSPRQHRGYGYTF. For the CDR3, the DNA is TGTGCCAGCAGTTTATTTTCCCCCCGACAGCACCGAGGCTATGGCTACACCTTC.

The chain is built from TRBV27 and TRBJ1-6, with D perhaps TRBD1 (5 bases). Trimming took 3 bases from V and 7 from J, leaving 19 bases between them. This CDR3 has 17 amino acids. CDR1 and CDR2 (germline): MNHEY, SMNVEV (reference sequence). The CDR3 loop is CASSFSRDYRGNSPLHF. CDR3 bases: TGTGCCAGCAGTTTCTCTCGGGACTACCGGGGGAATTCACCCCTCCACTTT.

The chain is built from TRBV21-1 and TRBJ2-7; the table assigns TRBD2, which was not confirmed against the DNA. TRBV21-1 corresponds to a pseudogene. This CDR3 is 17 amino acids long. The CDR3 region has the DNA TGTGCCAGCAGCAAACCGACTAGCGGGAGGGTGTTCAACGAGCAGTACTTC. Encoded protein: CASSKPTSGRVFNEQYF.